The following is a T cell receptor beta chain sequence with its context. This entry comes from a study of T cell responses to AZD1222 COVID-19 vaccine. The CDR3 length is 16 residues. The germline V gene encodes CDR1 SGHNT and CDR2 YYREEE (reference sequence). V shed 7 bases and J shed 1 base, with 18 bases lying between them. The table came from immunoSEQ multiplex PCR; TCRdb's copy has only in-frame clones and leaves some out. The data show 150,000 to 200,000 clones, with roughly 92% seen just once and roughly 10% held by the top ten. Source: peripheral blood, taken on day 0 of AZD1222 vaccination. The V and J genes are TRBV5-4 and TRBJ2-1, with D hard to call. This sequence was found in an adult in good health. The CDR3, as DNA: TGTGCCAGCTTGACCTTTAGTAAGGGTTCCTACAATGAGCAGTTCTTC. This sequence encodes CASLTFSKGSYNEQFF.